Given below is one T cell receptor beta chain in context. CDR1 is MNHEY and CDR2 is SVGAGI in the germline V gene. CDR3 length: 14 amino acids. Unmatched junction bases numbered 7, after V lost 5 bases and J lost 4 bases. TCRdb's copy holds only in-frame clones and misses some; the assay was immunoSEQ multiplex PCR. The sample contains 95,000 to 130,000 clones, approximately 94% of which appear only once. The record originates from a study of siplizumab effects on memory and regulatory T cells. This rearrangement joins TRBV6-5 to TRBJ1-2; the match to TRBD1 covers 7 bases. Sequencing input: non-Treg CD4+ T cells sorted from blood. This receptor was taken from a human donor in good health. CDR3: CASSLTGEGYGYTF. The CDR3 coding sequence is TGTGCCAGCAGTCTTACAGGGGAGGGCTATGGCTACACCTTC.